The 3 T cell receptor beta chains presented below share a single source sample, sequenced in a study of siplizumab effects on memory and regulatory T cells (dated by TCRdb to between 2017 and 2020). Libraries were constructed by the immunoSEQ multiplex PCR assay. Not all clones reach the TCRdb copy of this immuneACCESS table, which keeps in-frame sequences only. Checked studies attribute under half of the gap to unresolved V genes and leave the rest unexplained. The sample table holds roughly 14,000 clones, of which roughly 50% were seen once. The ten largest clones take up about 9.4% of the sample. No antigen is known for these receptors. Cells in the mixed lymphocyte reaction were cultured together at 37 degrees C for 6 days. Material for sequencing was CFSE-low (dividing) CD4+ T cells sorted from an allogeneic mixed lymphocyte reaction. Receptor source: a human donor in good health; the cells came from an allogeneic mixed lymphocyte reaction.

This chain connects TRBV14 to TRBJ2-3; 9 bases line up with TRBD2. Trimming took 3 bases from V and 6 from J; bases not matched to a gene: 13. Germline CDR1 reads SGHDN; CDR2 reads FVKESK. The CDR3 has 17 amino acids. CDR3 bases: TGTGCCAGCAGCCAGGGTACCCTAGCGGGACACAGGGATACGCAGTATTTT. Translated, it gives CASSQGTLAGHRDTQYF.

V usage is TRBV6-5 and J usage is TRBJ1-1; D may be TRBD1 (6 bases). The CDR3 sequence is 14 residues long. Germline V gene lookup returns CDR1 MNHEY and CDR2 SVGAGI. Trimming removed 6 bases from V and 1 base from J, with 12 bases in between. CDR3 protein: CASRVTGRNTEAFF. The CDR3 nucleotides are TGTGCCAGCAGGGTCACAGGGAGGAACACTGAAGCTTTCTTT.

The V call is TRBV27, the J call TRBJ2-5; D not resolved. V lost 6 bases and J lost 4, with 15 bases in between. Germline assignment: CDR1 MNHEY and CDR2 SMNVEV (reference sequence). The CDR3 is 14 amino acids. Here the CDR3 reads CASSFRVFGETQYF. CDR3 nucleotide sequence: TGTGCCAGCAGCTTTCGCGTCTTCGGAGAGACCCAGTACTTC.